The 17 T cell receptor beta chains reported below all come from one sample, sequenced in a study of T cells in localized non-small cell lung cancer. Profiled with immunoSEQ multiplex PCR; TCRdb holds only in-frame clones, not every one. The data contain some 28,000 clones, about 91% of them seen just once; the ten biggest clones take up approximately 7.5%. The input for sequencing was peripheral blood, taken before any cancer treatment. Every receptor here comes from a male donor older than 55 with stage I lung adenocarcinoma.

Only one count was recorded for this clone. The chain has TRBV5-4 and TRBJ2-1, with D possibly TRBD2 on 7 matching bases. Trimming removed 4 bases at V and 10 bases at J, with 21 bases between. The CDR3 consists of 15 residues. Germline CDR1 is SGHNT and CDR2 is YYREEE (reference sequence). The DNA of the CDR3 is TGTGCCAGCAGCCCTGAGGGGGGGGCTGTATGGGAGCAGTTCTTC. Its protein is CASSPEGGAVWEQFF.

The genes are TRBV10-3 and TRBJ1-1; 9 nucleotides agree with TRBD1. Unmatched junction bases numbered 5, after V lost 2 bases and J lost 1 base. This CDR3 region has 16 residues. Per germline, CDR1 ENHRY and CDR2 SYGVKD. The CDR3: CAISEGQDRGNTEAFF. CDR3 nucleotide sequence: TGTGCCATCAGTGAGGGGCAGGACAGGGGGAACACTGAAGCTTTCTTT.

The CDR3 nucleotides read TGTGCCAGCAGCCCGGGACAGGGCACTCAGCCCCAGCATTTT. This sequence encodes CASSPGQGTQPQHF. The chain couples TRBV28 to TRBJ1-5; 9 nucleotides agree with TRBD1. V lost 6 bases and J lost 6; bases outside the gene matches: 6. Germline CDR1 MDHEN, CDR2 SYDVKM. The CDR3 is 14 amino acids.

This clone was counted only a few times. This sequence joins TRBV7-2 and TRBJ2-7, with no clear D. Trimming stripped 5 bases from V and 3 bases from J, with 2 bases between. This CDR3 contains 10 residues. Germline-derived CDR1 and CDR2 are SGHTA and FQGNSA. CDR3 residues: CASSNYEQYF. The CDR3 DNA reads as TGTGCCAGCAGCAACTACGAGCAGTACTTC. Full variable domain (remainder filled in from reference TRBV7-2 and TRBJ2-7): GAGVSQSPSNKVTEKGKDVELRCDPISGHTALYWYRQSLGQGLEFLIYFQGNSAPDKSGLPSDRFSAERTGGSVSTLTIQRTQQEDSAVYLCASSNYEQYFGPGTRLTVT.

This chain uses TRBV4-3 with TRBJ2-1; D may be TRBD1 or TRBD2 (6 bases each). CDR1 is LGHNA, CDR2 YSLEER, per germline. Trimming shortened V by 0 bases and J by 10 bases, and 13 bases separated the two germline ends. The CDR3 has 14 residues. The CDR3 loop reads CASSQDRGVREQFF. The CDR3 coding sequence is TGCGCCAGCAGCCAAGATAGGGGGGTACGAGAGCAGTTCTTC.

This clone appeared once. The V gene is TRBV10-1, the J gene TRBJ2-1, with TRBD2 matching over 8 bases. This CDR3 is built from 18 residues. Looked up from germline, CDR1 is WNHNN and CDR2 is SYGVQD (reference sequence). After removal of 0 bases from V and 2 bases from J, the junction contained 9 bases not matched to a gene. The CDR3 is CASSESLGRAGAYNEQFF. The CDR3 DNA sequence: TGCGCCAGCAGTGAGTCCTTGGGTAGAGCGGGGGCCTACAATGAGCAGTTCTTC.

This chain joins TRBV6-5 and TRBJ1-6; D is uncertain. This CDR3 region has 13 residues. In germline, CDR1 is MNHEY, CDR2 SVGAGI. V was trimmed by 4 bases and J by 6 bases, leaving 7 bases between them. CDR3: CASSSSGNSPLHF. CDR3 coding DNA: TGTGCCAGCAGTTCGTCGGGTAATTCACCCCTCCACTTT.

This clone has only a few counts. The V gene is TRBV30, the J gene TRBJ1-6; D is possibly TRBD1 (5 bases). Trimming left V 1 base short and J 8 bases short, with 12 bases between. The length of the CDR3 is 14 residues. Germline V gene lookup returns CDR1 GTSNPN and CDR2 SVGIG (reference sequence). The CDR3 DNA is TGTGCCTGGAGTGCCAGGGTAGGCGATTCACCCCTCCACTTT. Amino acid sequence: CAWSARVGDSPLHF.

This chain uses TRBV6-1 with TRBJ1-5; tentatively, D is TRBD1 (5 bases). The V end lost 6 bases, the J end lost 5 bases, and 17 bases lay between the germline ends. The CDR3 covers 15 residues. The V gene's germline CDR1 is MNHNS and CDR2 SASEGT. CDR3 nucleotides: TGTGCCAGCAGGCGCGCGGGACTCGACGATCAGCCCCAGCATTTT. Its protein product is CASRRAGLDDQPQHF.

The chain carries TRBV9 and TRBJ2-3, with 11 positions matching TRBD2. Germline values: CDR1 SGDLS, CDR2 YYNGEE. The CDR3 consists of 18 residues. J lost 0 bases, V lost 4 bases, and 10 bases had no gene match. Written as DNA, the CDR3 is TGTGCCAGCAGCTTAACTAGCGGGGGAGGGCTTAGCACAGATACGCAGTATTTT. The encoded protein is CASSLTSGGGLSTDTQYF.

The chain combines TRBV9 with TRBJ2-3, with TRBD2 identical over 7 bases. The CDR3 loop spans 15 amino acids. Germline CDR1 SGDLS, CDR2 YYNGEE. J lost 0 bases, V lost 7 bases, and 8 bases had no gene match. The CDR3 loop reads CASGRGTVSTDTQYF. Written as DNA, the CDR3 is TGTGCCAGCGGGCGGGGGACCGTAAGCACAGATACGCAGTATTTT.

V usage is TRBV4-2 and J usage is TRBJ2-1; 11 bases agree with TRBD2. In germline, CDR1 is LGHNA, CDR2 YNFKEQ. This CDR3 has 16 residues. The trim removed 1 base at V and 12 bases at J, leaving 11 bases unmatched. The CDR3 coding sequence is TGTGCCAGCAGCCAAGGTCAAGGCCTAGCGGGGGGTAGGCAGTTCTTC. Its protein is CASSQGQGLAGGRQFF.

The CDR3 nucleotides are TGTGCCAGCAGCTTGTCGGCAGGGGGCCATGATGGCTACACCTTC. This translates into CASSLSAGGHDGYTF. The V gene is TRBV5-4, the J gene TRBJ1-2; TRBD1 agrees at 8 bases. V gave up 1 base and J gave up 6 bases; unmatched junction bases: 8. The germline V gene has CDR1 SGHNT and CDR2 YYREEE (reference sequence). This CDR3 contains 15 residues.

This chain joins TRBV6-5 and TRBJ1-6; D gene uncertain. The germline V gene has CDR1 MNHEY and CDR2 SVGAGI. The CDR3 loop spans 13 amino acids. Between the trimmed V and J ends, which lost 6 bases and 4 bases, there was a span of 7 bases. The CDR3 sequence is CASRHTYNSPLHF. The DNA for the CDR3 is TGTGCCAGCAGACACACATATAATTCACCCCTCCACTTT.

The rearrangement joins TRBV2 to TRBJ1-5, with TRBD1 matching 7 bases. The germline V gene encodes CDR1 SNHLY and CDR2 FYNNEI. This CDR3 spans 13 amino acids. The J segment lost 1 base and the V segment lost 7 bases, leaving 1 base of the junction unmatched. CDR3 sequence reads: CASKGQSNQPQHF. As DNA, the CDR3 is TGTGCCAGCAAGGGACAGAGCAATCAGCCCCAGCATTTT.

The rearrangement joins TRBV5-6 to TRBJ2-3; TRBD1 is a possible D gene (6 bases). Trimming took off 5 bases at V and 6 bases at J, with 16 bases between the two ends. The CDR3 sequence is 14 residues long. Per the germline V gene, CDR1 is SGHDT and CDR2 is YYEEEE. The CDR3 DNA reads TGTGCCAGCAGTTTCCCCGGGACAACGGATACGCAGTATTTT. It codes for CASSFPGTTDTQYF.

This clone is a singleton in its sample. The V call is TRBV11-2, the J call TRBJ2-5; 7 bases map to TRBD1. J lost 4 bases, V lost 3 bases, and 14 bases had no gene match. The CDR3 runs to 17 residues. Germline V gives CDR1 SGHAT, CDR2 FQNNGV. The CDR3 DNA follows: TGTGCCAGCAGCTTTTCAACAGGGGTACCTATGCGAGAGACCCAGTACTTC. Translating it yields CASSFSTGVPMRETQYF. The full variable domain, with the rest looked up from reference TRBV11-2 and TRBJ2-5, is EAGVAQSPRYKIIEKRQSVAFWCNPISGHATLYWYQQILGQGPKLLIQFQNNGVVDDSQLPKDRFSAERLKGVDSTLKIQPAKLEDSAVYLCASSFSTGVPMRETQYFGPGTRLLVL.